This TCR beta chain was sequenced in a study of T cell responses to AZD1222 COVID-19 vaccine. Study-level points and caveats: Donors were largely white British and mainly female; clonal diversity was possibly underestimated.

From germline, CDR1 is SGHAT and CDR2 FQNNGV. The V gene end was trimmed by 3 bases and the J gene end by 7 bases; junction bases not matched to a gene: 8. The CDR3 sequence is 15 residues long. This clone has a handful of counts. The antigen is undetermined. Measured with immunoSEQ multiplex PCR; TCRdb has only the in-frame clones, and not every one. Among about 140,000 clones listed, roughly 92% were seen once. The source material was peripheral blood, sampled on day 0 of AZD1222 vaccination. The sequence derives from an adult in good health. V and J are TRBV11-2 and TRBJ2-2, with 7 nucleotides matching TRBD1. The CDR3 nucleotides are TGTGCCAGCAGCTTTAACAGGGGAAGGGGCGGGGAGCTGTTTTTT. It is translated as CASSFNRGRGGELFF.